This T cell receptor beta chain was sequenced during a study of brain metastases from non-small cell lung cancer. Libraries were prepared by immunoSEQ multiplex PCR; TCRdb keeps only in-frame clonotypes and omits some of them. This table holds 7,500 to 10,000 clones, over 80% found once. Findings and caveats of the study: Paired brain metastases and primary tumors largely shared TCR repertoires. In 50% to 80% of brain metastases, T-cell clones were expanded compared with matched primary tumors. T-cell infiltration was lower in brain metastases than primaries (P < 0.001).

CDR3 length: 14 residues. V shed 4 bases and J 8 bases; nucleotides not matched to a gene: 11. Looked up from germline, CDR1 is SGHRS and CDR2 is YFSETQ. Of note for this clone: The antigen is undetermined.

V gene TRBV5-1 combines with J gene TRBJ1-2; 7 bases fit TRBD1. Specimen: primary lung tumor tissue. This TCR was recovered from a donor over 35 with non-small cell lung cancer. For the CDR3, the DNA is TGCGCCAGCAGCCAAGGGGGCGACTTGGGGGGCTACACCTTC. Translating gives CASSQGGDLGGYTF.